These 21 T cell receptor beta chains were all obtained from the same sample, sequenced in a study of spatial heterogeneity in lung cancer. TCRdb redid the calling of the 5' RACE reads with MiXCR, one entry per CDR3 protein. Of roughly 80,000 distinct CDR3 sequences in the sample, approximately 12% are singletons; the top ten hold roughly 4.2%. Time point in this sample: sample taken at primary tumor resection. Whole RNA was taken from tumor, nontumor lung or frozen PBMC; it was then sequenced unsorted. Sequenced material: PBMCs, taken at surgery. These receptor sequences come from a male donor with early-stage non-small cell lung cancer.

This clonotype was recorded at least ten times. V usage is TRBV7-9 and J usage is TRBJ1-2; TRBD1 matches at 7 bases. The CDR3 runs 15 residues. Germline CDR1 is SEHNR and CDR2 is FQNEAQ (reference sequence). The V and J ends lost 3 bases and 7 bases, in that order; junction bases with no gene match: 11. The CDR3 is CASSLNKDREGGYTF. The CDR3, as DNA: TGTGCCAGCAGCTTGAATAAAGACAGGGAAGGTGGCTACACCTTC.

The genes are TRBV7-3 and TRBJ2-1, with 14 bases lining up with TRBD2. The germline V gene encodes CDR1 SGHTA and CDR2 FQGTGA. This CDR3 region has 13 residues. The V segment lost 8 bases and the J segment 7 bases; nucleotides outside the gene matches: 1. The CDR3 coding sequence is TGTGCCAGCGGGACTAGCGGGAGTAATGAGCAGTTCTTC. As protein: CASGTSGSNEQFF.

This clonotype was observed a few times. This chain joins TRBV20-1 and TRBJ2-3; 10 bases map to TRBD2. Looked up from germline, CDR1 is DFQATT and CDR2 is SNEGSKA (reference sequence). The CDR3 covers 15 residues. The V gene end was trimmed by 3 bases and the J gene end by 0 bases; junction bases not matched to a gene: 3. CDR3 region: CSARASGSSTDTQYF. CDR3 DNA sequence: TGCAGTGCTAGGGCTAGCGGGAGTAGCACAGATACGCAGTATTTT.

The J gene is TRBJ2-3, the V gene TRBV5-1, with 9 bases fitting TRBD2. Germline assignment: CDR1 SGHRS and CDR2 YFSETQ. This CDR3 contains 17 residues. After removal of 4 bases from V and 0 bases from J, the junction contained 9 bases not matched to a gene. CDR3 in DNA: TGCGCCAGCAGCCCTTGGACTAGCGCGACTAGCACAGATACGCAGTATTTT. Amino acids: CASSPWTSATSTDTQYF.

This clonotype has just a few counts. The chain is built from TRBV12-3 or TRBV12-4 and TRBJ2-3; D may correspond to TRBD1 or TRBD2 (5 bases each). The CDR3 spans 13 residues. Trimming stripped 3 bases from V and 5 bases from J, with 9 bases between. CDR3 region: CASSFGTEDTQYF. The CDR3 DNA follows: TGTGCCAGCAGTTTTGGGACGGAAGATACGCAGTATTTT.

This chain joins TRBV2 and TRBJ2-5; possible D gene TRBD1, 6 bases. V was trimmed by 6 bases and J by 1 base, leaving 12 bases between them. This CDR3 has 14 residues. The V gene's germline CDR1 is SNHLY and CDR2 FYNNEI. The CDR3 here is CASRRDITQETQYF. For the CDR3, the DNA is TGTGCCAGCAGGAGGGACATAACCCAAGAGACCCAGTACTTC. Combining the CDR3 with reference TRBV2 and TRBJ2-5 gives the whole variable domain EPEVTQTPSHQVTQMGQEVILRCVPISNHLYFYWYRQILGQKVEFLVSFYNNEISEKSEIFDDQFSVERPDGSNFTLKIRSTKLEDSAMYFCASRRDITQETQYFGPGTRLLVL.

The chain links TRBV10-1 to TRBJ1-3; TRBD1 matches at 9 bases. This CDR3 contains 15 residues. Germline loops: CDR1 WNHNN, CDR2 SYGVQD (reference sequence). V shed 8 bases, J shed 4 bases, and the junction held 9 bases outside the gene matches. CDR3 nucleotide sequence: TGCGCCAGCGGGACAGGGCTTGATTCGGGAAACACCATATATTTT. This codes for CASGTGLDSGNTIYF.

This clonotype was counted at least ten times. V is TRBV5-6 and J is TRBJ2-3, with 10 bases identical to TRBD2. V shed 0 bases and J 6 bases; nucleotides not matched to a gene: 4. CDR1 SGHDT and CDR2 YYEEEE come from the germline V gene. The CDR3 contains 15 residues. CDR3 loop: CASSLVASGSDTQYF. The CDR3 region has the DNA TGTGCCAGCAGCTTGGTGGCTAGCGGGAGTGATACGCAGTATTTT.

The chain uses TRBV3-1 and TRBJ2-2; D perhaps matches TRBD1 (6 bases). Germline V gene lookup returns CDR1 LGHDT and CDR2 YNNKEL (reference sequence). The CDR3 length is 15 residues. The ends were cut back, 4 bases at V and 3 bases at J, with 12 bases in the middle. Here the CDR3 reads CASSLRDTYTGELFF. CDR3 nucleotides: TGTGCCAGCAGCCTCCGGGACACCTACACCGGGGAGCTGTTTTTT. Together with reference TRBV3-1 and TRBJ2-2, the CDR3 gives the full variable domain: DTAVSQTPKYLVTQMGNDKSIKCEQNLGHDTMYWYKQDSKKFLKIMFSYNNKELIINETVPNRFSPKSPDKAHLNLHINSLELGDSAVYFCASSLRDTYTGELFFGEGSRLTVL.

This rearrangement joins TRBV7-9 to TRBJ2-1; no clear D. V dropped 5 bases and J dropped 7 bases, with 6 bases sitting between them. The germline gives CDR1 SEHNR, CDR2 FQNEAQ (reference sequence). CDR3 length: 11 amino acids. The CDR3 nucleotides read TGTGCCAGCAGCCCAGAGAATGAGCAGTTCTTC. This codes for CASSPENEQFF.

This chain connects TRBV27 to TRBJ2-1; TRBD2 agrees at 15 bases. Germline-derived CDR1 and CDR2 are MNHEY and SMNVEV (reference sequence). Trimming took 3 bases from V and 6 from J; bases not matched to a gene: 6. There are 17 residues in the CDR3. The CDR3 DNA follows: TGTGCCAGCAGTTTGGGACTAGCGGGAGGTTCGGTCAATGAGCAGTTCTTC. This codes for CASSLGLAGGSVNEQFF.

In this sample, this clonotype turned up a few times. This chain uses TRBV29-1 with TRBJ2-1; 7 nucleotides line up with TRBD2. Germline V gene lookup returns CDR1 SQVTM and CDR2 ANQGSEA. The CDR3 consists of 14 residues. The V gene end was trimmed by 5 bases and the J gene end by 3 bases; junction bases not matched to a gene: 7. The CDR3 bases are TGCAGCGTTCCCGAGGAGCGGGACTACAATGAGCAGTTCTTC. This codes for CSVPEERDYNEQFF.

There are a few counts of this clonotype. The chain combines TRBV24-1 with TRBJ2-1; 9 nucleotides agree with TRBD1. Germline V lookup: CDR1 KGHDR, CDR2 SFDVKD. The CDR3 runs 17 residues. V lost 4 bases, J lost 2 bases, and 8 bases stayed unmatched. The CDR3 region has the DNA TGTGCCACCAGTGACCCCGGTGGGACAGGGACCTACAATGAGCAGTTCTTC. Residues: CATSDPGGTGTYNEQFF.

The rearrangement joins TRBV7-9 to TRBJ1-3; D ambiguous. CDR1 SEHNR and CDR2 FQNEAQ come from the germline V gene (reference sequence). Trimming pared 6 bases from V and 1 base from J, leaving 16 bases between. The CDR3 totals 16 residues. The CDR3 sequence: CASSLNPPDSGNTIYF. The CDR3 region has the DNA TGTGCCAGCAGTCTTAACCCACCAGATTCTGGAAACACCATATATTTT.

This clonotype was counted at least ten times. The chain uses TRBV25-1 and TRBJ1-6; D is ambiguous. V was pared by 3 bases and J by 8 bases, with 17 bases between. From germline, CDR1 is MGHDK and CDR2 SYGVNS. The CDR3 runs to 16 residues. CDR3 nucleotides: TGTGCCAGCAGTGAGTTCCTGAGGAGGGCGCATTCACCCCTCCACTTT. Amino acids: CASSEFLRRAHSPLHF. The full variable domain, in which reference TRBV25-1 and TRBJ1-6 provide the parts outside the CDR3, is EADIYQTPRYLVIGTGKKITLECSQTMGHDKMYWYQQDPGMELHLIHYSYGVNSTEKGDLSSESTVSRIRTEHFPLTLESARPSHTSQYLCASSEFLRRAHSPLHFGNGTRLTVT.

This clonotype occurred a few times. V gene TRBV29-1 combines with J gene TRBJ2-2; tentative D call: TRBD1 (6 bases). The CDR3 extends over 13 amino acids. Germline values: CDR1 SQVTM, CDR2 ANQGSEA. V dropped 4 bases and J dropped 3 bases, with 9 bases sitting between them. CDR3 loop: CSVGDTHTGELFF. The CDR3 nucleotides read TGCAGCGTTGGGGACACCCACACCGGGGAGCTGTTTTTT.

The chain links TRBV14 to TRBJ1-1, with D unclear. Trimming stripped 4 bases from V and 6 bases from J, with 18 bases between. The CDR3 sequence is 15 residues long. Germline loops: CDR1 SGHDN, CDR2 FVKESK. CDR3 bases: TGTGCCAGCAGCCGGCTTCAAGGGTCTGGCTCTGAAGCTTTCTTT. Its protein product is CASSRLQGSGSEAFF.

The rearrangement joins TRBV20-1 to TRBJ2-1; D gene ambiguous. V lost 6 bases and J 4 bases, leaving 13 bases between the germline ends. The CDR3 is 13 amino acids. Per germline, CDR1 DFQATT and CDR2 SNEGSKA (reference sequence). The CDR3: CSATQPSYNEQFF. CDR3 nucleotide sequence: TGCAGTGCGACCCAACCTAGTTACAATGAGCAGTTCTTC.

The sample holds many counts of this clonotype. V gene TRBV4-2 combines with J gene TRBJ2-5; 7 nucleotides match TRBD2. CDR1 LGHNA and CDR2 YNFKEQ come from the germline V gene. Trimming cost V 5 bases and J 4 bases; bases outside gene matches: 7. The CDR3 is 14 amino acids. CDR3 sequence reads: CASSGEGSVETQYF. CDR3 sequence (DNA): TGTGCCAGCAGCGGGGAGGGGTCGGTAGAGACCCAGTACTTC.

This clonotype has just a few counts. CDR3 protein: CASSFSGWATNEKLFF. The CDR3 region has the DNA TGTGCCAGCAGCTTTTCAGGGTGGGCGACTAATGAAAAACTGTTTTTT. V usage is TRBV7-2 and J usage is TRBJ1-4; possibly TRBD1 for D (5 bases). Deletions cut 3 bases from V and 2 bases from J, with 13 bases between. Germline CDR1 is SGHTA and CDR2 is FQGNSA. CDR3 length: 16 amino acids.

This clonotype was counted between two and nine times. The rearrangement links TRBV18 to TRBJ1-1, with 12 bases that match TRBD1. This CDR3 has 14 amino acids. Germline CDR1 and CDR2: KGHSH and LQKENI. V lost 3 bases, J lost 6 bases, and 2 bases stayed unmatched. In DNA form, the CDR3 reads TGTGCCAGCTCACCTGGGACAGGGGGCCCTGAAGCTTTCTTT. Its translation: CASSPGTGGPEAFF.